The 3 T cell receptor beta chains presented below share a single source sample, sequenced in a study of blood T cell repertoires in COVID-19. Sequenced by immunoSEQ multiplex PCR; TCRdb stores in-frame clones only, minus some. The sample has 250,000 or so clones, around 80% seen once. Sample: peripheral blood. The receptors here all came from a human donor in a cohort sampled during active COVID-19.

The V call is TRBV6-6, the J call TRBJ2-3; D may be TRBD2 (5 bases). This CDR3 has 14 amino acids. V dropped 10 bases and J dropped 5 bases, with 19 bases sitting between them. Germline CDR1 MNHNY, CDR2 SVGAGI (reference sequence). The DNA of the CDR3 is TGTGCCACCGCAGTTACCATAGAGGGAGATACGCAGTATTTT. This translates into CATAVTIEGDTQYF.

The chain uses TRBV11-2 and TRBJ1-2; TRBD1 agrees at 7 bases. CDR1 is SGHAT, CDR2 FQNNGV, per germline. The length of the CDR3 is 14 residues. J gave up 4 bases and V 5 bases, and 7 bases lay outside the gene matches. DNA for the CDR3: TGTGCCAGCAGCCCCCGGCCAGGGGGCTATGGCTACACCTTC. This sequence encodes CASSPRPGGYGYTF.

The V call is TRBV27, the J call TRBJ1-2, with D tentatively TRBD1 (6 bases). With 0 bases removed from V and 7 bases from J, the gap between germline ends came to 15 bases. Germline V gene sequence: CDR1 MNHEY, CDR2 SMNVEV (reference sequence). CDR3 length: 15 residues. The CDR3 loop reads CASSLSVRGARGYTF. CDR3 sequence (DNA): TGTGCCAGCAGTTTATCGGTACGGGGGGCTCGTGGCTACACCTTC.